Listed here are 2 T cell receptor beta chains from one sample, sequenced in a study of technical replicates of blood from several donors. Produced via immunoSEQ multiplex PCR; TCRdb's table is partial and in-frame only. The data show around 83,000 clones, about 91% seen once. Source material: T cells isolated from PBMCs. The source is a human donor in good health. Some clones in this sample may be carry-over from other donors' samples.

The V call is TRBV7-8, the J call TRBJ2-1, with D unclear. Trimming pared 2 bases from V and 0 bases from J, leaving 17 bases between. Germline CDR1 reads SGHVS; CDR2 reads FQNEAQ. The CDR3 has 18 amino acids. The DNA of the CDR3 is TGTGCCAGCAGCTTACGAGATAGCCATGGAACCTCCTACAATGAGCAGTTCTTC. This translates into CASSLRDSHGTSYNEQFF. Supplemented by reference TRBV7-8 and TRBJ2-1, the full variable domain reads GAGVSQSPRYKVAKRGQDVALRCDPISGHVSLFWYQQALGQGPEFLTYFQNEAQLDKSGLPSDRFFAERPEGSVSTLKIQRTQQEDSAVYLCASSLRDSHGTSYNEQFFGPGTRLTVL.

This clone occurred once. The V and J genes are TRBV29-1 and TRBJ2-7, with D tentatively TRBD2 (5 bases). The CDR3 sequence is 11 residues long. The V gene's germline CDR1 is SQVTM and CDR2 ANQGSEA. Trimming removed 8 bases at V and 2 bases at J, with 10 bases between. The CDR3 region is CSMVGAYEQYF. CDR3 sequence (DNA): TGCAGCATGGTCGGGGCCTACGAGCAGTACTTC.